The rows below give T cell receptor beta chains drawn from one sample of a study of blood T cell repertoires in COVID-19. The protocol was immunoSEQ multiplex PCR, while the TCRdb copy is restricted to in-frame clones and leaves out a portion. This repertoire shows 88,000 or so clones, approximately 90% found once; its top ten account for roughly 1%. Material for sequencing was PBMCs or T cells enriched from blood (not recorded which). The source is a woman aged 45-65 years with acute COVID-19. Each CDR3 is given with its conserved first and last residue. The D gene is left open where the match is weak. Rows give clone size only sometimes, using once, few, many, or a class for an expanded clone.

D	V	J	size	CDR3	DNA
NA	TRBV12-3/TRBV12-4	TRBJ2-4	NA	CASDFSGERIQYF	TGTGCCAGCGATTTTAGCGGCGAAAGGATACAGTACTTC
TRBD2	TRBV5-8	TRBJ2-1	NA	CASSLAAGGPYNEQFF	TGTGCCAGCAGCTTGGCGGCGGGAGGGCCTTACAATGAGCAGTTCTTC
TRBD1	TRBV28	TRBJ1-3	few	CASGTAISGNTIYF	TGTGCGTCCGGGACAGCGATCTCTGGAAACACCATATATTTT
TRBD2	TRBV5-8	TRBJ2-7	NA	CASSPDLAGVGEQYF	TGTGCCAGCAGCCCTGACCTAGCGGGAGTCGGTGAGCAGTACTTC
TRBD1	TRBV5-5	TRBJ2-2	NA	CASSSTGATNTGELFF	TGTGCCAGCAGCTCGACAGGGGCGACAAACACCGGGGAGCTGTTTTTT
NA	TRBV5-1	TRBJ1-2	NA	CASSLGQVEGYTF	TGCGCCAGCAGCTTGGGGCAGGTGGAAGGCTACACCTTC
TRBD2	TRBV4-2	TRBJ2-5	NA	CASSPGTSGRFGETQYF	TGTGCCAGCAGCCCCGGGACTAGCGGGAGGTTTGGAGAGACCCAGTACTTC
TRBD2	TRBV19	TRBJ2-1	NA	CASSILTSGTPPQGQFF	TGTGCCAGTAGTATACTGACTAGCGGGACGCCGCCGCAAGGGCAGTTCTTC
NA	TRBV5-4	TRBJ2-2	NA	CASSPGVSTGELFF	TGTGCCAGCAGCCCGGGGGTTAGCACCGGGGAGCTGTTTTTT
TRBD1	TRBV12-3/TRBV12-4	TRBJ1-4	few	CASAPGQAEKLFF	TGTGCCAGCGCCCCGGGACAGGCTGAAAAACTGTTTTTT
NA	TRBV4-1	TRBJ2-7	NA	CASSQVASYVYEQYF	TGCGCCAGCAGCCAAGTCGCTAGCTACGTATACGAGCAGTACTTC
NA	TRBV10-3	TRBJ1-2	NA	CAIRMDSDSPYGYTF	TGTGCCATCAGGATGGACTCGGACAGCCCTTATGGCTACACCTTC
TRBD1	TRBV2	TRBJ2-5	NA	CASSVGDRGETQYF	TGTGCCAGCAGTGTGGGGGACAGGGGTGAGACCCAGTACTTC
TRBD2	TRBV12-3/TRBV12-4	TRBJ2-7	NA	CASSQLAGEQYF	TGTGCCAGCAGTCAACTAGCGGGGGAGCAGTACTTC
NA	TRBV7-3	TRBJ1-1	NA	CASSETGGLEAFF	TGTGCCAGCAGCGAGACAGGTGGGCTTGAAGCTTTCTTT
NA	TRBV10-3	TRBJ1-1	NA	CAISERGAGDTEAFF	TGTGCCATCAGTGAGCGGGGGGCAGGGGACACTGAAGCTTTCTTT
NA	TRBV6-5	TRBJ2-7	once	CASSYSADSRTYEQYF	TGTGCCAGCAGTTACTCGGCTGACAGTAGAACCTACGAGCAGTACTTC
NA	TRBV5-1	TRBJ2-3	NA	CASSGRDISDTQYF	TGCGCCAGCAGCGGTCGGGACATATCAGATACGCAGTATTTT
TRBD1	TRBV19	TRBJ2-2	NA	CATHRGQSGELFF	TGTGCCACCCACAGGGGGCAATCCGGGGAGCTGTTTTTT
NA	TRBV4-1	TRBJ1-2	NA	CASSQDLAGPNYGYTF	TGCGCCAGCAGCCAAGATCTCGCAGGTCCTAACTATGGCTACACCTTC
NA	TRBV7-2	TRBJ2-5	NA	CASSLDYRAFGTGSQYF	TGTGCCAGCAGCCTCGACTACAGGGCCTTCGGAACCGGGTCCCAGTACTTC
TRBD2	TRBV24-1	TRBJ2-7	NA	CATSDPTSGGTSYEQYF	TGTGCCACCAGTGACCCGACTAGCGGGGGAACCTCCTACGAGCAGTACTTC
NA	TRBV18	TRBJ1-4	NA	CASSPPGHTNEKLFF	TGTGCCAGCTCACCACCGGGACACACTAATGAAAAACTGTTTTTT
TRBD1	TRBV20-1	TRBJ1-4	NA	CSASEQGVFEKLFF	TGCAGTGCTAGTGAACAGGGGGTCTTTGAAAAACTGTTTTTT
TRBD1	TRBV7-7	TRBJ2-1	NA	CASSSSGGNEQFF	TGTGCCAGCAGCTCCTCAGGGGGAAATGAGCAGTTCTTC
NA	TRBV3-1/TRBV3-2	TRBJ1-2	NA	CASSLTKGPVGYTF	TGTGCCAGCAGTCTTACAAAGGGGCCGGTAGGCTACACCTTC
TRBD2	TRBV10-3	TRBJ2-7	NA	CAISEWGTSGRLSSYEQYF	TGTGCCATCAGTGAGTGGGGGACTAGCGGGAGATTAAGCTCCTACGAGCAGTACTTC
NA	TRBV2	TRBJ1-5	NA	CASSEQGRYQPQHF	TGTGCCAGCAGTGAACAGGGGCGGTATCAGCCCCAGCATTTT
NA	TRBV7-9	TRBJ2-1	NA	CASSLDPGTYNEQFF	TGTGCCAGCAGCTTAGATCCGGGGACCTACAATGAGCAGTTCTTC
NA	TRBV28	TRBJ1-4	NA	CASSPRWEEKLFF	TGTGCCAGCAGCCCCCGGTGGGAGGAAAAACTGTTTTTT
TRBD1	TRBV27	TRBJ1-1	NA	CASSQARDRDPEAFF	TGTGCCAGCAGTCAAGCCCGGGACAGGGATCCTGAAGCTTTCTTT
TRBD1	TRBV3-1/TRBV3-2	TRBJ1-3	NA	CASSPDRASGNTIYF	TGTGCCAGCAGCCCGGACAGGGCAAGTGGAAACACCATATATTTT
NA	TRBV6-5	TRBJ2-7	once	CASSSRTDAYEQYF	TGTGCCAGCAGTAGCCGGACAGATGCCTACGAGCAGTACTTC
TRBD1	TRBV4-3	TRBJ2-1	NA	CASSQGDRANNEQFF	TGCGCCAGCAGTCAGGGGGACAGGGCAAACAATGAGCAGTTCTTC
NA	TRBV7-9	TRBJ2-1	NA	CASSFPSGGEQFF	TGTGCCAGCAGCTTCCCGAGCGGAGGGGAGCAGTTCTTC
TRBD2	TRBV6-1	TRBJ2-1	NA	CASSELTSGINNEQFF	TGTGCCAGCAGTGAACTTACTAGCGGGATCAACAATGAGCAGTTCTTC
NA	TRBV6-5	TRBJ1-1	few	CASSSTPRETEAFF	TGTGCCAGCAGTTCTACCCCTAGGGAGACTGAAGCTTTCTTT
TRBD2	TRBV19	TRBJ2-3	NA	CASTPLGGTDTQYF	TGTGCCAGTACCCCCTTGGGGGGGACAGATACGCAGTATTTT
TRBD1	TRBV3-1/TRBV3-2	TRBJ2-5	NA	CASSHRGTGKETQYF	TGTGCCAGCAGCCATCGCGGGACAGGGAAAGAGACCCAGTACTTC
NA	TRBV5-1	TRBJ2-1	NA	CASSLDGSLFSTYNEQFF	TGCGCCAGCAGCTTGGACGGGAGCTTGTTCTCCACCTACAATGAGCAGTTCTTC
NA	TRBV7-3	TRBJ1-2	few	CASSFEGGGGYTF	TGTGCCAGCAGCTTCGAGGGAGGAGGAGGCTACACCTTC
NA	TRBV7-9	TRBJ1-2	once	CASSNGLEDGYTF	TGTGCCAGCAGCAACGGACTTGAGGATGGCTACACCTTC
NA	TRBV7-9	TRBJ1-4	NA	CASSLISRDIDEKLFF	TGTGCCAGCAGCTTGATATCCAGGGATATTGATGAAAAACTGTTTTTT
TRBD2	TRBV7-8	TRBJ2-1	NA	CASSPRTSFVQFF	TGTGCCAGCAGCCCCCGGACTAGCTTTGTGCAGTTCTTC
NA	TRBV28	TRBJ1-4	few	CASRYGREKLFF	TGTGCCAGCAGGTACGGGAGGGAAAAACTGTTTTTT
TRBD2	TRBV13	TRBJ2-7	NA	CASSLMPRETSGRASKVYEQYF	TGTGCCAGCAGCTTAATGCCTCGGGAGACTAGCGGGAGGGCTTCAAAAGTCTACGAGCAGTACTTC
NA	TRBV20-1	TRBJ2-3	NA	CSARAADTQYF	TGCAGTGCTAGAGCGGCAGATACGCAGTATTTT
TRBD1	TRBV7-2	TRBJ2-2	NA	CASRRQGGDTGELFF	TGTGCCAGCAGAAGACAGGGGGGCGACACCGGGGAGCTGTTTTTT
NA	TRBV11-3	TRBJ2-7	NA	CASSFTSGYEQYF	TGTGCCAGCAGCTTTACTTCAGGGTACGAGCAGTACTTC
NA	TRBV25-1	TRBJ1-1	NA	CASRPTGYNSEAFF	TGTGCCAGCAGGCCCACAGGATACAATTCTGAAGCTTTCTTT